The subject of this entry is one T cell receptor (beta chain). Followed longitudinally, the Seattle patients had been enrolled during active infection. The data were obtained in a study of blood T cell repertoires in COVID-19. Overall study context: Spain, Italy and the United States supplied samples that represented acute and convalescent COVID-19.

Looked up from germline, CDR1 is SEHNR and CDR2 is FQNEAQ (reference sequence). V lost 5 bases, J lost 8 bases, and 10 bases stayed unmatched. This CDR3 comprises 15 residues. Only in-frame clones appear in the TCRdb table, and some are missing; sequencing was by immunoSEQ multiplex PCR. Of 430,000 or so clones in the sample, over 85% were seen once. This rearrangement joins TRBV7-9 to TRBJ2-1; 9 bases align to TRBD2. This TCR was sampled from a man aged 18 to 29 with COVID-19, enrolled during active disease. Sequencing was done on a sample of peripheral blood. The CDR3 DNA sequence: TGTGCCAGCAGCGGGCCGGGACTAGCAGCTGATGAGCAGTTCTTC. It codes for CASSGPGLAADEQFF.